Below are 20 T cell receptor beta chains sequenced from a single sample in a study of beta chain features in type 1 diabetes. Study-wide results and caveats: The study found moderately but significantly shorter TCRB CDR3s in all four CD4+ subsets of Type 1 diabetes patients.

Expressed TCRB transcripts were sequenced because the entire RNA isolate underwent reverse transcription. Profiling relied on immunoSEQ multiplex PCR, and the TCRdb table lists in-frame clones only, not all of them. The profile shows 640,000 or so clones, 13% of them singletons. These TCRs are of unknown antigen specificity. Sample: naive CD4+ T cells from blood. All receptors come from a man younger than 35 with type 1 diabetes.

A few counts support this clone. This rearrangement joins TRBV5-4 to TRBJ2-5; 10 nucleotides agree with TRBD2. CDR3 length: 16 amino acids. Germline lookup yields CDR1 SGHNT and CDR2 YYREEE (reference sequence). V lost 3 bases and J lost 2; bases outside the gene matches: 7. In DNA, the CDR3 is TGTGCCAGCAGCTCCGGTTTAGCGGGGGGACAAGAGACCCAGTACTTC. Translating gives CASSSGLAGGQETQYF.

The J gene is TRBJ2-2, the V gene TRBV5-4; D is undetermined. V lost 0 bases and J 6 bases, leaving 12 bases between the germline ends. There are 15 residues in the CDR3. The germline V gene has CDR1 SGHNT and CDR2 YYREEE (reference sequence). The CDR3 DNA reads TGTGCCAGCAGCTTGGAATCCGCTCTCGCCGGGGAGCTGTTTTTT. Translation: CASSLESALAGELFF.

CDR3 amino acids: CASSLTGAAEAFF. The CDR3 DNA sequence: TGTGCCAGCAGTCTTACAGGGGCGGCTGAAGCTTTCTTT. V usage is TRBV14 and J usage is TRBJ1-1, with 7 bases matching TRBD1. This CDR3 has 13 residues. CDR1 is SGHDN and CDR2 is FVKESK in the germline V gene. V lost 6 bases and J lost 6; bases outside the gene matches: 7. Full variable domain (outside the CDR3, taken from reference TRBV14 and TRBJ1-1): EAGVTQFPSHSVIEKGQTVTLRCDPISGHDNLYWYRRVMGKEIKFLLHFVKESKQDESGMPNNRFLAERTGGTYSTLKVQPAELEDSGVYFCASSLTGAAEAFFGQGTRLTVV.

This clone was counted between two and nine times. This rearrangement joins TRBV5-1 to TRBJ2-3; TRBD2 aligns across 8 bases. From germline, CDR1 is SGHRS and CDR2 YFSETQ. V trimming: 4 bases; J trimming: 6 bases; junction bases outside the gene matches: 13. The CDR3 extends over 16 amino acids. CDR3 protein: CASSTQAGALGDTQYF. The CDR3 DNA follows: TGCGCCAGCAGCACCCAAGCGGGGGCGCTCGGGGATACGCAGTATTTT.

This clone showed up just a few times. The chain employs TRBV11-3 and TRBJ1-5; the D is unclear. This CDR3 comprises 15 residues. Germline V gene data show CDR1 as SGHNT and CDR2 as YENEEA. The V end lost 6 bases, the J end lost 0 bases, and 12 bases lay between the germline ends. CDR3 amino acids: CASRVGRYSNQPQHF. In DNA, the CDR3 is TGTGCCAGCAGGGTCGGGAGATATAGCAATCAGCCCCAGCATTTT.

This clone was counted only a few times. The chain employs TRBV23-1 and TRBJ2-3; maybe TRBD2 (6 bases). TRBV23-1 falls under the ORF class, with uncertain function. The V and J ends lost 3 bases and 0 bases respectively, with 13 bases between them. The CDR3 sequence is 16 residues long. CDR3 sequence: CASSHFVRGSTDTQYF. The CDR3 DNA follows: TGCGCCAGCAGTCACTTCGTGCGGGGTAGCACAGATACGCAGTATTTT.

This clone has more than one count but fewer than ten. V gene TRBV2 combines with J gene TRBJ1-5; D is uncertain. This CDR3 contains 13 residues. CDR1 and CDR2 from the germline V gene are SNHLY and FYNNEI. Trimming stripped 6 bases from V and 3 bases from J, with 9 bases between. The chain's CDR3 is CASRDWDNQPQHF. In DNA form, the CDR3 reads TGTGCCAGCAGGGACTGGGACAATCAGCCCCAGCATTTT.

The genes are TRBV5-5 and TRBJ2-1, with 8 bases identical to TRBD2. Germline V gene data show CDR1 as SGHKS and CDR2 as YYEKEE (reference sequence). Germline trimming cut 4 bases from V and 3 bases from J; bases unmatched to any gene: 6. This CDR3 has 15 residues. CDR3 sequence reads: CASSVIAGLYNEQFF. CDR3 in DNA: TGTGCCAGCAGCGTAATAGCGGGGCTCTACAATGAGCAGTTCTTC. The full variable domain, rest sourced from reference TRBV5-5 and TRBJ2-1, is DAGVTQSPTHLIKTRGQQVTLRCSPISGHKSVSWYQQVLGQGPQFIFQYYEKEERGRGNFPDRFSARQFPNYSSELNVNALLLGDSALYLCASSVIAGLYNEQFFGPGTRLTVL.

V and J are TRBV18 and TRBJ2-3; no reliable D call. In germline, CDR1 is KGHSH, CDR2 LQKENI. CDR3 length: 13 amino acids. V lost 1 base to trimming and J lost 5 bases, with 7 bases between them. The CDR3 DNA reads TGTGCCAGCTCACCACAAGGAGAAGATACGCAGTATTTT. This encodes CASSPQGEDTQYF.

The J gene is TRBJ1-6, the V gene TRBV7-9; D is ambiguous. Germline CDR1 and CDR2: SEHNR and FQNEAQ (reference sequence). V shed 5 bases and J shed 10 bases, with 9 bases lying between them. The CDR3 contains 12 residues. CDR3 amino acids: CASSPDRSPLHF. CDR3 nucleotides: TGTGCCAGCAGCCCGGACCGATCACCCCTCCACTTT. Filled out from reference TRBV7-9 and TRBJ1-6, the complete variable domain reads DTGVSQNPRHKITKRGQNVTFRCDPISEHNRLYWYRQTLGQGPEFLTYFQNEAQLEKSRLLSDRFSAERPKGSFSTLEIQRTEQGDSAMYLCASSPDRSPLHFGNGTRLTVT.

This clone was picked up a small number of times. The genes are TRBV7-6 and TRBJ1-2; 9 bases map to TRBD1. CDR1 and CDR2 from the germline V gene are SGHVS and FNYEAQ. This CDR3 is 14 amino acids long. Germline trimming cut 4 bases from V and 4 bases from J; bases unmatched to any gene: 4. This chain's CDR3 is CASSSGTGTYGYTF. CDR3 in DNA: TGTGCCAGCAGCTCCGGGACAGGGACCTATGGCTACACCTTC.

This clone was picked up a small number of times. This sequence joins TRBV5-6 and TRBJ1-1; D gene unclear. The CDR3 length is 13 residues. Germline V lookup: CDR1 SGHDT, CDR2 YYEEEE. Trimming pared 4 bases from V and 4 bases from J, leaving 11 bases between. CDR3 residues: CASSDRVSTEAFF. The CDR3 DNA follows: TGTGCCAGCAGCGATAGGGTTAGCACTGAAGCTTTCTTT.

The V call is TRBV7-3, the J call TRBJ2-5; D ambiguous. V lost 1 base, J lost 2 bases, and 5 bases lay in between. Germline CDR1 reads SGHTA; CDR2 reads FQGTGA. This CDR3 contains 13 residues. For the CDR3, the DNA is TGTGCCAGCAGCTTAAGACCTCAAGAGACCCAGTACTTC. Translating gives CASSLRPQETQYF.

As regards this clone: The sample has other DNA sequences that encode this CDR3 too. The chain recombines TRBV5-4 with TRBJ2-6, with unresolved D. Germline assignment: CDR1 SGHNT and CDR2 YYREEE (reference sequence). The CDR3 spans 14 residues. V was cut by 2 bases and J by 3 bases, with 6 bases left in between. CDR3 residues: CASSLAGGANVLTF. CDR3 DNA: TGTGCCAGCAGCTTAGCCGGTGGGGCCAACGTCCTGACTTTC.

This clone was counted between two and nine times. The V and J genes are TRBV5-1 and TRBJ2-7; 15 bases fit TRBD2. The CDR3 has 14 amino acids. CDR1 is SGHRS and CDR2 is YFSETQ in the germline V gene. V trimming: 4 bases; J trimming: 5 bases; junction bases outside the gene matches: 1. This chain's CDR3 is CASSGTSGGNEQYF. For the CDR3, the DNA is TGCGCCAGCAGCGGGACTAGCGGGGGGAACGAGCAGTACTTC.

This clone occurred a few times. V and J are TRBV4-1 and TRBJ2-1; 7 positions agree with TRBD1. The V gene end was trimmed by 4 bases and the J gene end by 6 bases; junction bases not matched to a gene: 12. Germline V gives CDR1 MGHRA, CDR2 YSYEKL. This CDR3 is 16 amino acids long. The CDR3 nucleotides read TGCGCCAGCAGCCCGAGGGCCACAGGGGAGTCCAATGAGCAGTTCTTC. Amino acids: CASSPRATGESNEQFF.

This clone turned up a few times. CDR3 protein: CASSAGTAGGPQHF. DNA of the CDR3: TGTGCCAGCAGCGCAGGGACGGCCGGGGGGCCCCAGCATTTT. The chain couples TRBV7-9 to TRBJ1-5, with a tentative D call TRBD1 (5 bases). The germline gives CDR1 SEHNR, CDR2 FQNEAQ (reference sequence). CDR3 length: 14 amino acids. The germline V and J ends were trimmed by 5 bases and 9 bases, with 17 bases remaining between them.

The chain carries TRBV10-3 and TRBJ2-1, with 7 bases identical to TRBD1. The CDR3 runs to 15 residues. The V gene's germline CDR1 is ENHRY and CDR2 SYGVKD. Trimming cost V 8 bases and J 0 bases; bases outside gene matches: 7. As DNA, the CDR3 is TGTGCCATCGGGAAGGACAGGAGCTCCTACAATGAGCAGTTCTTC. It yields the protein CAIGKDRSSYNEQFF.

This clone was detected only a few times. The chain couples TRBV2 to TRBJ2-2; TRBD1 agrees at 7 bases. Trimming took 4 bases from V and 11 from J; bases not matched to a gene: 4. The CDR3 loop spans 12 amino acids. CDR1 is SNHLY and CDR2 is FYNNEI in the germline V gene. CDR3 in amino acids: CASSGGDRELFF. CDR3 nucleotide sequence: TGTGCCAGCAGTGGAGGGGACAGAGAGCTGTTTTTT. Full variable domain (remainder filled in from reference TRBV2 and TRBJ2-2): EPEVTQTPSHQVTQMGQEVILRCVPISNHLYFYWYRQILGQKVEFLVSFYNNEISEKSEIFDDQFSVERPDGSNFTLKIRSTKLEDSAMYFCASSGGDRELFFGEGSRLTVL.

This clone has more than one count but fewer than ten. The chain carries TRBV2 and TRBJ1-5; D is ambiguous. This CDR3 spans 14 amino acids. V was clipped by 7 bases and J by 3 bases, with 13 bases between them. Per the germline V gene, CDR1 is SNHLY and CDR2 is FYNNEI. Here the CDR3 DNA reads TGTGCCAGCAACGGGTGGGGATTCAATCAGCCCCAGCATTTT. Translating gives CASNGWGFNQPQHF.